Reported below is one TCR beta chain. Germline V gene sequence: CDR1 SQVTM, CDR2 ANQGSEA. This CDR3 is 12 amino acids long. V lost 7 bases, J lost 2 bases, and 12 bases lay in between. This sample stems from a study of cytomegalovirus exposure and HLA in healthy donors. The PCR used 60 Vbeta and 13 Jbeta primers. TCRdb keeps only in-frame clones here, not all; method: immunoSEQ multiplex PCR. The sample has under 200,000 clones, roughly 76% seen once. This chain connects TRBV29-1 to TRBJ2-7; no clear D. The receptor was derived from a woman in her forties or fifties in good health and CMV-seronegative. Material: PBMCs. CDR3 region: CSGLRVTYEQYF. The CDR3 nucleotides read TGCAGCGGCTTACGGGTTACCTACGAGCAGTACTTC.